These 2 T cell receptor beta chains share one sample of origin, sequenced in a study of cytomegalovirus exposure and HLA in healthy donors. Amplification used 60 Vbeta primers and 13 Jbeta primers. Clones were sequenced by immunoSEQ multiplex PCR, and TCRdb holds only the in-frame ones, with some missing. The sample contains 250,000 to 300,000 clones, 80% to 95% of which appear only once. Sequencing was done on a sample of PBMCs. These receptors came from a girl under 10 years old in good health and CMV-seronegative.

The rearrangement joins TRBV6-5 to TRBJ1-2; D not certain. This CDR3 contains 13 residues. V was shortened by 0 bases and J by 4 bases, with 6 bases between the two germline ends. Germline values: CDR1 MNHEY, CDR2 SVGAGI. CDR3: CASSYSPSYGYTF. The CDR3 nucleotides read TGTGCCAGCAGTTACTCCCCGTCCTATGGCTACACCTTC.

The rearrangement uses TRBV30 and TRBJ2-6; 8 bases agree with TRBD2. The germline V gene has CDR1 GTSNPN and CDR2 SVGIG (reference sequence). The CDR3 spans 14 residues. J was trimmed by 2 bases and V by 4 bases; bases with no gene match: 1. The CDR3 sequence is CAWKAGAGANVLTF. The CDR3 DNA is TGTGCCTGGAAAGCGGGGGCTGGGGCCAACGTCCTGACTTTC.